A selection of T cell receptor beta chains follows, all from one sample in a study of T cell responses to AZD1222 COVID-19 vaccine. Using immunoSEQ multiplex PCR, the repertoire was profiled, and TCRdb retains in-frame clones only, with some absent. The repertoire consists of fewer than 110,000 clones, with around 91% occurring once and the leading ten covering 45% to 55%. Sequences were derived from peripheral blood, sampled on day 0 of AZD1222 vaccination. These receptors came from an adult in good health. Each CDR3 is given with its conserved first and last residue. Each record gives: D gene, J gene, V gene, CDR3 DNA, CDR3 protein. A D gene is named only where the DNA matches it firmly.

>TRBD2|TRBJ2-1|TRBV7-6
TGTGCCAGCAGCTTAGTTAGGACTAGCAATGAGCAGTTCTTC
CASSLVRTSNEQFF
>.|TRBJ2-7|TRBV18
TGTGCCAGCTCACCAGACATAGGGGCGGCCTACGAGCAGTACTTC
CASSPDIGAAYEQYF
>.|TRBJ2-3|TRBV19
TGTGCCAGTAGTATTGGCGTGGGGGCCGGTGCGCAGTATTTT
CASSIGVGAGAQYF
>.|TRBJ1-5|TRBV7-3
TGTGCCAGCAGCCAGGGTCCCAATCAGCCCCAGCATTTT
CASSQGPNQPQHF
>.|TRBJ2-7|TRBV18
TGTGCCAGCTCACTCCCCCCCGAGCAGTACTTC
CASSLPPEQYF
>.|TRBJ2-7|TRBV19
TGTGCCAGTAGTATAACGGGATCGTCGGAGCAGTACTTC
CASSITGSSEQYF
>.|TRBJ2-7|TRBV5-3
TGTGCCAGAATCCCTCGAGTTGAAGAGCAGTACTTC
CARIPRVEEQYF
>TRBD2|TRBJ2-3|TRBV10-3
TGTGCCATCAGTACCCTCCCGGGACTAGCGGAGGCAGATACGCAGTATTTT
CAISTLPGLAEADTQYF
>.|TRBJ1-2|TRBV28
TGTGCCAGCAGTTTGCGGGGTTCGGGTGGCTACACCTTC
CASSLRGSGGYTF
>.|TRBJ2-5|TRBV11-3
TGTGCCAGCAGCTTAGAAGGGGGGCTAGCGGAGACCCAGTACTTC
CASSLEGGLAETQYF
>.|TRBJ1-1|TRBV11-2
TGTGCCAGCAGCGCCCCGCAGAGGGCTGAAGCTTTCTTT
CASSAPQRAEAFF
>TRBD1|TRBJ2-1|TRBV3-1/TRBV3-2
TGTGCCAGCAGGCCTTCCGGGACAGGGCCTGAGAGCTCCTACAATGAGCAGTTCTTC
CASRPSGTGPESSYNEQFF
>TRBD1|TRBJ2-2|TRBV19
TGCGCCAGTAGGCGGACAGGGGGCGTCGACGGGGAGCTGTTTTTT
CASRRTGGVDGELFF
>TRBD2|TRBJ2-7|TRBV7-9
TGTGCCAGCAGCTCGGGACTAGCGGGAAGGGACGAGCAGTACTTC
CASSSGLAGRDEQYF
>.|TRBJ2-7|TRBV11-2
TGTGCCAGCAGCTCTGACCCGGCGTACGAGCAGTACTTC
CASSSDPAYEQYF
>TRBD2|TRBJ2-1|TRBV28
TGTGCCAGCAGTCCCCCGGGCCTAGCGGGCTCCTACAATGAGCAGTTCTTC
CASSPPGLAGSYNEQFF
>.|TRBJ2-5|TRBV23-1
TGCGCCAGCAACTGGGGCAGGAAGAAGACCCAGTACTTC
CASNWGRKKTQYF
>.|TRBJ1-6|TRBV3-1/TRBV3-2
TGTGCCAGCAGCTGGGGGCGGAGAGGGCAGCTTAAGGCGGATTCACCCCTCCACTTT
CASSWGRRGQLKADSPLHF